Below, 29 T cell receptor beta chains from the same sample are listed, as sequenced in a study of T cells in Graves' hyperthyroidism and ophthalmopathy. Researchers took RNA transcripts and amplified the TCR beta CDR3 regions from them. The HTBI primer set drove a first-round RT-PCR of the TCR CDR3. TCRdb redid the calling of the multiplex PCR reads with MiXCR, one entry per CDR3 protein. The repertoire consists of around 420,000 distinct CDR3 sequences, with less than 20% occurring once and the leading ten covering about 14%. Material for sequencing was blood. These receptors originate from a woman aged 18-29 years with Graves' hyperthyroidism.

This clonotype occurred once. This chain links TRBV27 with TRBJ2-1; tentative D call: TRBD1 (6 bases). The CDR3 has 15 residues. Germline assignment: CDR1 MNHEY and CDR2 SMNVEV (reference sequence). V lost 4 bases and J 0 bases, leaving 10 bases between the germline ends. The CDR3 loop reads CASSYNRVSYNEQFF. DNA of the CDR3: TGTGCCAGCAGTTATAACAGGGTCTCCTACAATGAGCAGTTCTTC.

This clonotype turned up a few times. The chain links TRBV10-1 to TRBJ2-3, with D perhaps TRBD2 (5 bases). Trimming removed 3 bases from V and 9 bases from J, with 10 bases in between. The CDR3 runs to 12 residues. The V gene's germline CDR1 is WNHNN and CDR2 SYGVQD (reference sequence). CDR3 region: CASSDGERTQYF. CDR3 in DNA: TGCGCCAGCAGTGACGGGGAAAGGACGCAGTATTTT.

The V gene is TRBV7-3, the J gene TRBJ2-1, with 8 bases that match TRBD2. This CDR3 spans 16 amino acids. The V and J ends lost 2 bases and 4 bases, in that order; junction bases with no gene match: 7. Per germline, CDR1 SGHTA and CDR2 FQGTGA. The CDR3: CASSLSGTRKYNEQFF. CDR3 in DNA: TGTGCCAGCAGCTTATCTGGGACTAGGAAATACAATGAGCAGTTCTTC.

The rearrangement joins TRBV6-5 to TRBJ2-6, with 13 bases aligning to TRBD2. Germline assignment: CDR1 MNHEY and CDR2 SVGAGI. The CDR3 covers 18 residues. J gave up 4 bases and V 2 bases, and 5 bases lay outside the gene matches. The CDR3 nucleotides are TGTGCCAGCAGTTACACGACTAGCGGGAGGTCCGGGGCCAACGTCCTGACTTTC. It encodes CASSYTTSGRSGANVLTF.

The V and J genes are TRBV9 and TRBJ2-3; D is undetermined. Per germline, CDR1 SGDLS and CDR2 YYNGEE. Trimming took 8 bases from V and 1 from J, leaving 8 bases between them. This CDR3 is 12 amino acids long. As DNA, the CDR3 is TGTGCCAGTGGCGACCGCACAGATACGCAGTATTTT. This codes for CASGDRTDTQYF.

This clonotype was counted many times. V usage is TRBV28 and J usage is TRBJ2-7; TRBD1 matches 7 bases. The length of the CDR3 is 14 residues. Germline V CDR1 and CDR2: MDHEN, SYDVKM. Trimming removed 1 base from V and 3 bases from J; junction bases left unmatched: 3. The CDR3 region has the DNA TGTGCCAGCAGTTTATCCGGACAGGTCTACGAGCAGTACTTC. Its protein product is CASSLSGQVYEQYF.

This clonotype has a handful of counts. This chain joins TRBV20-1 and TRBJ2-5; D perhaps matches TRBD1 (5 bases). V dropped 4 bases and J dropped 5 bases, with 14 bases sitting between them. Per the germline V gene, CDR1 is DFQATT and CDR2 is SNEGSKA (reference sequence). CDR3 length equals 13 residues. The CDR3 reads CSAIPPGLETQYF. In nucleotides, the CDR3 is TGCAGTGCTATCCCCCCAGGGCTGGAGACCCAGTACTTC.

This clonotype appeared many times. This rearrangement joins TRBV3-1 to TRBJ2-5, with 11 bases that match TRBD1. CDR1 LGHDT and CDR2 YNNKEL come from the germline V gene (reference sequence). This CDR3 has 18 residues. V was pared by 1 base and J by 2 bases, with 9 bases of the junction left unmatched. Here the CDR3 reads CASSQGDLGTGGQETQYF. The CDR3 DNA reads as TGTGCCAGCAGCCAAGGAGACTTGGGGACAGGGGGTCAAGAGACCCAGTACTTC.

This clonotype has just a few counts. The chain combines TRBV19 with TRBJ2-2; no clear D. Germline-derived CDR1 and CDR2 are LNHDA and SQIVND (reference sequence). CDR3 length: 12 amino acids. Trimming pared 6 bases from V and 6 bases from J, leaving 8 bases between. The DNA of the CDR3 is TGTGCCAGTAGGGAGTTCCCCGGGGAGCTGTTTTTT. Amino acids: CASREFPGELFF.

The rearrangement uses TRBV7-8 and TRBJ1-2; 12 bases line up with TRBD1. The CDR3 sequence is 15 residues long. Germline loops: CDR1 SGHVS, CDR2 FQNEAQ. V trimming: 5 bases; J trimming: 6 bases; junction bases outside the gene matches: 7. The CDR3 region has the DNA TGTGCCAGCAGCCACCGGGACAGGGGGCTGGATGGCTACACCTTC. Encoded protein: CASSHRDRGLDGYTF.

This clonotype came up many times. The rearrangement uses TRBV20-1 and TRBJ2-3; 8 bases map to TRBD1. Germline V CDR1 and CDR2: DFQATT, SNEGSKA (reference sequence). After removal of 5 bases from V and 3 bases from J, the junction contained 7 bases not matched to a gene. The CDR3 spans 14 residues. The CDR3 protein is CSAQVTGGTDTQYF. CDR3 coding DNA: TGCAGTGCTCAAGTAACAGGGGGAACAGATACGCAGTATTTT.

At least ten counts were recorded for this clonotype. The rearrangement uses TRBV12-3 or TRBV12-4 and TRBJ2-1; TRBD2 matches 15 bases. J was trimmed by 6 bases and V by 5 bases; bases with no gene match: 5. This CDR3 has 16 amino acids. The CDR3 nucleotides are TGTGCCAGCAGTCCGGCGGGACTAGCGGGAGGCAATGAGCAGTTCTTC. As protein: CASSPAGLAGGNEQFF.

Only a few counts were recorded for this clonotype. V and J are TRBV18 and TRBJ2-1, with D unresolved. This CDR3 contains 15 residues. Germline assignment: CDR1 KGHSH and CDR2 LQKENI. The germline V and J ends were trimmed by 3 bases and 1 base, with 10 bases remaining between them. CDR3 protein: CASSPETGSYNEQFF. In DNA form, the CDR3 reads TGTGCCAGCTCACCCGAGACGGGTTCCTACAATGAGCAGTTCTTC.

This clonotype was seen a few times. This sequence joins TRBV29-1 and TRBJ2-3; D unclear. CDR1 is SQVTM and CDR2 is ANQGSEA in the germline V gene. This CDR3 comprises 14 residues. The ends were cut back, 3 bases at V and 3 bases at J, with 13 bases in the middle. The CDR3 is CSVDSVFGTDTQYF. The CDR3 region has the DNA TGCAGCGTTGATTCGGTTTTTGGGACAGATACGCAGTATTTT.

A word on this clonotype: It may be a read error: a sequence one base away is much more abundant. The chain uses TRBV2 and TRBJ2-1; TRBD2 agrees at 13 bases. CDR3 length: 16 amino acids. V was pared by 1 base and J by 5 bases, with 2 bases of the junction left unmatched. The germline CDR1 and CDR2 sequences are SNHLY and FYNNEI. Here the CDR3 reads CASSEGLAGGDNEQFF. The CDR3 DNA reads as TGTGCCAGCAGTGAAGGACTAGCGGGAGGCGACAATGAGCAGTTCTTC.

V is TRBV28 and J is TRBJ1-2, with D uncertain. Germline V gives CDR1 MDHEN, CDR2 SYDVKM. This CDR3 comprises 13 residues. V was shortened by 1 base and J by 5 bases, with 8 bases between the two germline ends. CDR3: CASSLFRRYGYTF. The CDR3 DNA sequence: TGTGCCAGCAGTTTATTCCGGAGATATGGCTACACCTTC.

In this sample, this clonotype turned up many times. CDR3 loop: CASSESQGQPQHF. The CDR3 DNA reads TGTGCCAGCAGTGAAAGCCAGGGCCAGCCCCAGCATTTT. The rearrangement uses TRBV2 and TRBJ1-5, with a weak D call TRBD1 (5 bases). This CDR3 spans 13 amino acids. V was trimmed by 2 bases and J by 7 bases, leaving 9 bases between them. Germline V gene sequence: CDR1 SNHLY, CDR2 FYNNEI. Variable domain in full (rest from reference TRBV2 and TRBJ1-5): EPEVTQTPSHQVTQMGQEVILRCVPISNHLYFYWYRQILGQKVEFLVSFYNNEISEKSEIFDDQFSVERPDGSNFTLKIRSTKLEDSAMYFCASSESQGQPQHFGDGTRLSIL.

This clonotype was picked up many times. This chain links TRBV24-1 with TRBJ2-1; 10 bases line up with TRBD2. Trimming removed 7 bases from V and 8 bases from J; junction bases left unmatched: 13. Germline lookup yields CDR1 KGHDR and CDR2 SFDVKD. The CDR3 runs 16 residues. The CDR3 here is CATRANPGTSDYEQFF. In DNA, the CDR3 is TGTGCCACCAGAGCAAATCCCGGGACTAGCGACTATGAGCAGTTCTTC.

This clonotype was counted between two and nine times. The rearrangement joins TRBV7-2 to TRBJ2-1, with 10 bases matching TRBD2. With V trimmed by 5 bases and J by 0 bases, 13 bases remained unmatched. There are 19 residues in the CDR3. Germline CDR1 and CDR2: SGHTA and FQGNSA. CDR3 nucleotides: TGTGCCAGCAGCCCAGGGCCCCAGCGGGGGGGTGACTCCTACAATGAGCAGTTCTTC. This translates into CASSPGPQRGGDSYNEQFF.

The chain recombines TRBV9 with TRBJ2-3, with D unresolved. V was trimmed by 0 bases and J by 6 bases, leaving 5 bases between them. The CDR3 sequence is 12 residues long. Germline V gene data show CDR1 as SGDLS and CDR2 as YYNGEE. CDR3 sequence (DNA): TGTGCCAGCAGCGTAGTGGAGGATACGCAGTATTTT. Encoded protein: CASSVVEDTQYF.

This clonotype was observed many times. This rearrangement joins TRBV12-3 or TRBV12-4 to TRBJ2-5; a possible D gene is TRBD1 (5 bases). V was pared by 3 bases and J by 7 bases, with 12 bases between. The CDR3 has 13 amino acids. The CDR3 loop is CASSFGHFRTQYF. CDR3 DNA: TGTGCCAGCAGTTTTGGACATTTCAGGACCCAGTACTTC.

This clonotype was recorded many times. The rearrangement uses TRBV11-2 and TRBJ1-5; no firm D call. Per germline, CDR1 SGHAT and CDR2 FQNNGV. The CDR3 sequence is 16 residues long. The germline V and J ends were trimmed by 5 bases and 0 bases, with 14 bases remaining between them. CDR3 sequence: CASSPRTEASNQPQHF. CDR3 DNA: TGTGCCAGCAGCCCCCGAACAGAAGCTAGCAATCAGCCCCAGCATTTT.

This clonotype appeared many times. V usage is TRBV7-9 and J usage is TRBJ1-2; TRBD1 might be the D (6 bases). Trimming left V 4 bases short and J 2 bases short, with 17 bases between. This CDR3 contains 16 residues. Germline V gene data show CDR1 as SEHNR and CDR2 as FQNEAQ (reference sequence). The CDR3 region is CASSYAGAGENYGYTF. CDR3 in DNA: TGTGCCAGCAGCTACGCGGGGGCAGGGGAAAACTATGGCTACACCTTC.

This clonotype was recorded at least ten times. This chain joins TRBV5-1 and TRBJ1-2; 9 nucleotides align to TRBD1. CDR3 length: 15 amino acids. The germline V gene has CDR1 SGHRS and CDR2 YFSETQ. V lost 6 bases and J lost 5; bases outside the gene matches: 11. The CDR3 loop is CASTPTGGGRYGYTF. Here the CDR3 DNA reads TGCGCCAGCACCCCCACAGGGGGCGGACGGTATGGCTACACCTTC.

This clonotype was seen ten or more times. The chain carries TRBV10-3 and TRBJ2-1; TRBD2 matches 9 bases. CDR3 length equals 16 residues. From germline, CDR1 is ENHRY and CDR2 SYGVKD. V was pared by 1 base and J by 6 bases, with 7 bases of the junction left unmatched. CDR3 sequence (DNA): TGTGCCATCAGTGAGTACCAGCGGGGGGCCGGCAATGAGCAGTTCTTC. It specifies CAISEYQRGAGNEQFF.

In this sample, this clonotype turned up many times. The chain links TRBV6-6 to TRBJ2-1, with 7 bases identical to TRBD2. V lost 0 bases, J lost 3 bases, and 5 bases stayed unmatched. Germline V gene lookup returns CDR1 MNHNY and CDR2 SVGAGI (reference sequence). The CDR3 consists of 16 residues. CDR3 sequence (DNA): TGTGCCAGCAGTTACTCGACTAGCAGTCTCTACAATGAGCAGTTCTTC. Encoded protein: CASSYSTSSLYNEQFF.

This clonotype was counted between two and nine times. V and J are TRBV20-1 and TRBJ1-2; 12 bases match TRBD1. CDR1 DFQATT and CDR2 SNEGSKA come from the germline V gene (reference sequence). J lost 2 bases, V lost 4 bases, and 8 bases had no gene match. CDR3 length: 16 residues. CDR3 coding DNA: TGCAGTGCTAACAGGAGGGGACAGGGGGCGAACTATGGCTACACCTTC. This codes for CSANRRGQGANYGYTF.

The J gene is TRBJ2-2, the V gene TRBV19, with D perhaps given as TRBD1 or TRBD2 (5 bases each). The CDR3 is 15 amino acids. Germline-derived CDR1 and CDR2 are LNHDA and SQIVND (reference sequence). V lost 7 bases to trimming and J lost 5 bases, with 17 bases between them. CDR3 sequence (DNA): TGTGCCAGTACCAGGGACGTCCTCAGGACCGGGGAGCTGTTTTTT. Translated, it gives CASTRDVLRTGELFF.

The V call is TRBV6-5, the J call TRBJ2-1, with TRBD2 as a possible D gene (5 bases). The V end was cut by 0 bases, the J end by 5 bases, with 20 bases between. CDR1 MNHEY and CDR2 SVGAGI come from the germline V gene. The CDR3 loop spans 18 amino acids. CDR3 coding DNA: TGTGCCAGCAGTTACTCGATCGGCTTGTTAGCGTCAGACAATGAGCAGTTCTTC. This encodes CASSYSIGLLASDNEQFF.